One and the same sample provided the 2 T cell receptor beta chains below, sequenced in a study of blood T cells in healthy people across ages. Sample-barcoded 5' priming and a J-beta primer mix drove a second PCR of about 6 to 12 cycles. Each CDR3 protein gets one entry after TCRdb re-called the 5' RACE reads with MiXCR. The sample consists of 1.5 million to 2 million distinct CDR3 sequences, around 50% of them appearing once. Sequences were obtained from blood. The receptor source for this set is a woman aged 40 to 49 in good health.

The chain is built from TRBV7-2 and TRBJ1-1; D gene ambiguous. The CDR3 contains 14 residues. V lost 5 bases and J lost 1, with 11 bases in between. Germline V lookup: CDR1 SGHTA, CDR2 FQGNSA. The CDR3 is CASSGQMGNTEAFF. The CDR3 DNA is TGTGCCAGCAGCGGCCAGATGGGGAACACTGAAGCTTTCTTT.

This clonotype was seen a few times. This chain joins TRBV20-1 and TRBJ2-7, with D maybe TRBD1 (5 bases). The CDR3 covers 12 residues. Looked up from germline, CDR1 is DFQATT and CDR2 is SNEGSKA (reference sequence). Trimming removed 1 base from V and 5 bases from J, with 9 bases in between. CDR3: CSARVQGDEQYF. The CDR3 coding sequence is TGCAGTGCTAGAGTCCAGGGTGACGAGCAGTACTTC.